This T cell receptor (beta chain) appears in the sequencing data of a study of cytomegalovirus exposure and HLA in healthy donors. Produced via immunoSEQ multiplex PCR; TCRdb's table is partial and in-frame only. The sample shows 68,000 or so clones, 96% of them seen only once. Findings of the study overall: The study designated roughly 160 TCR beta chains cytomegalovirus-associated. Cytomegalovirus status was reportedly diagnosed by the classifier with high sensitivity and specificity.

Regarding this clone: Its antigen is as yet unknown.

The CDR3 runs 13 residues. Germline loops: CDR1 SEHNR, CDR2 FQNEAQ (reference sequence). The germline V and J ends were trimmed by 2 bases and 5 bases, with 9 bases remaining between them. Sequenced material: PBMCs. This chain joins TRBV7-9 and TRBJ2-5; possibly TRBD1 for D (6 bases). The clonotype originates from a man aged 18-30 years in good health and CMV-seronegative. The CDR3 nucleotides read TGTGCCAGCAGCTTACCAGGGGTGGAGACCCAGTACTTC. Translated: CASSLPGVETQYF. The full variable domain, with the rest looked up from reference TRBV7-9 and TRBJ2-5, is DTGVSQNPRHKITKRGQNVTFRCDPISEHNRLYWYRQTLGQGPEFLTYFQNEAQLEKSRLLSDRFSAERPKGSFSTLEIQRTEQGDSAMYLCASSLPGVETQYFGPGTRLLVL.